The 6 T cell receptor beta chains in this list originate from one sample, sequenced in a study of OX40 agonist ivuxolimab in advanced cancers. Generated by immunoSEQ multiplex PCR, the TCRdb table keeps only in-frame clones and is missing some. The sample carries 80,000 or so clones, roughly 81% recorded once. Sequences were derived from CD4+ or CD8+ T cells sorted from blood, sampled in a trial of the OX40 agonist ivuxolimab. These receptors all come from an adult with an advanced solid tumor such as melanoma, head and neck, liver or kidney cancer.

The DNA of the CDR3 is TGTGCCAGCAGCCGGGGGTCGGACTTTTTCCAAGAGACCCAGTACTTC. Translation gives CASSRGSDFFQETQYF. The gene calls are TRBV7-8 and TRBJ2-5, with D tentatively TRBD2 (6 bases). The CDR3 loop spans 16 amino acids. Trimming took 5 bases from V and 1 from J, leaving 17 bases between them. CDR1 is SGHVS, CDR2 FQNEAQ, per germline.

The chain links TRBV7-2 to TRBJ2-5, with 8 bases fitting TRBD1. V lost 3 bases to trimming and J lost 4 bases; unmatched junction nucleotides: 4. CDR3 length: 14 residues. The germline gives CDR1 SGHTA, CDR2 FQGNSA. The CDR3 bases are TGTGCCAGCAGCTTCGTTACAGGGGGAGAGACCCAGTACTTC. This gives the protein CASSFVTGGETQYF.

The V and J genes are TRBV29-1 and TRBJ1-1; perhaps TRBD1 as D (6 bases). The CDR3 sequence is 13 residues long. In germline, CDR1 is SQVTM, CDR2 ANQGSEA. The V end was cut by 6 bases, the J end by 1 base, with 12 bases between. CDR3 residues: CSVAKGGNTEAFF. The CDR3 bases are TGCAGCGTGGCGAAAGGGGGGAACACTGAAGCTTTCTTT.

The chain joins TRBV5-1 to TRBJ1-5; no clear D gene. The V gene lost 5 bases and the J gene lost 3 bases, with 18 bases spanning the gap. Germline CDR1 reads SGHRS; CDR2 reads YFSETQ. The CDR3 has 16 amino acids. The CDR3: CASRLTPLGINQPQHF. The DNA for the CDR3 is TGCGCCAGCAGGTTGACACCTCTAGGCATCAATCAGCCCCAGCATTTT. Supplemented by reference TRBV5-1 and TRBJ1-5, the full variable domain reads KAGVTQTPRYLIKTRGQQVTLSCSPISGHRSVSWYQQTPGQGLQFLFEYFSETQRNKGNFPGRFSGRQFSNSRSEMNVSTLELGDSALYLCASRLTPLGINQPQHFGDGTRLSIL.

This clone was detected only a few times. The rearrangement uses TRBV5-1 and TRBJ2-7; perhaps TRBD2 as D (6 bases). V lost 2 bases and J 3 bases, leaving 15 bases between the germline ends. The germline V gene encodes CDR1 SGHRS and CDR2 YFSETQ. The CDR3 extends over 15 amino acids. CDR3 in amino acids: CASSLTGTQGYEQYF. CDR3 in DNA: TGCGCCAGCAGCTTAACCGGGACTCAAGGCTACGAGCAGTACTTC.

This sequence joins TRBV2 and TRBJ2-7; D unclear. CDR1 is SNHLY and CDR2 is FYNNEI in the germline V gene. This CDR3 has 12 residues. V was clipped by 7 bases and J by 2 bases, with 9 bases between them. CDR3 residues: CASKEVAYEQYF. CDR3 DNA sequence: TGTGCCAGCAAAGAGGTGGCCTACGAGCAGTACTTC.